One sample yielded the 12 T cell receptor beta chains listed below, sequenced in a study of T-cell memory formation after mild COVID-19. One entry per CDR3 protein results from TCRdb running MiXCR on the 5' RACE reads. The sample includes around 390,000 distinct CDR3 sequences, 16% of them seen just once. Sequencing was performed on PBMCs or a T cell subset sorted from them (not recorded which). The source of these receptors is a man aged 18 to 29 who had mild COVID-19 (a few samples of this study predate the infection). Cell type and time point are not known.

This clonotype was observed a handful of times. The gene calls are TRBV7-3 and TRBJ2-4; TRBD1 matches 8 bases. Germline CDR1 SGHTA, CDR2 FQGTGA. V trimming: 5 bases; J trimming: 6 bases; junction bases outside the gene matches: 6. The CDR3 loop spans 14 amino acids. This chain's CDR3 is CASSPVGQGNIQYF. In DNA form, the CDR3 reads TGTGCCAGCAGCCCGGTCGGACAGGGAAACATTCAGTACTTC. The whole variable domain, filled in from reference TRBV7-3 and TRBJ2-4, reads GAGVSQTPSNKVTEKGKYVELRCDPISGHTALYWYRQSLGQGPEFLIYFQGTGAADDSGLPNDRFFAVRPEGSVSTLKIQRTERGDSAVYLCASSPVGQGNIQYFGAGTRLSVL.

This clonotype was observed a few times. The V call is TRBV27, the J call TRBJ1-6; D gene unclear. The V end was cut by 1 base, the J end by 0 bases, with 4 bases between. Germline V gene data show CDR1 as MNHEY and CDR2 as SMNVEV (reference sequence). The CDR3 runs to 15 residues. The CDR3 loop reads CASSLYSSYNSPLHF. CDR3 sequence (DNA): TGTGCCAGCAGTTTATACAGCTCCTATAATTCACCCCTCCACTTT.

The CDR3 here is CASSLQGSNYGYTF. The CDR3 DNA reads as TGTGCCAGCAGCTTACAGGGGTCTAACTATGGCTACACCTTC. The genes are TRBV7-2 and TRBJ1-2, with D perhaps matching TRBD1 (6 bases). V was clipped by 2 bases and J by 0 bases, with 7 bases between them. The CDR3 consists of 14 residues. Germline V gene data show CDR1 as SGHTA and CDR2 as FQGNSA.

This clonotype has only a few counts. The genes are TRBV5-1 and TRBJ2-1; TRBD2 matches 8 bases. With 3 bases clipped from V and 4 bases from J, the junction kept 12 bases outside the gene matches. This CDR3 spans 17 amino acids. Looked up from germline, CDR1 is SGHRS and CDR2 is YFSETQ. CDR3 DNA sequence: TGCGCCAGCAGCTCCTCCGGGAGGGGCCCAGGATACAATGAGCAGTTCTTC. It specifies CASSSSGRGPGYNEQFF.

This chain links TRBV7-9 with TRBJ2-2, with D possibly being TRBD1 or TRBD2 (5 bases each). The CDR3 contains 15 residues. Trimming took off 6 bases at V and 7 bases at J, with 18 bases between the two ends. Looked up from germline, CDR1 is SEHNR and CDR2 is FQNEAQ (reference sequence). The CDR3 sequence: CASSYWDGYDGELFF. CDR3 nucleotide sequence: TGTGCCAGCAGTTATTGGGACGGCTACGACGGGGAGCTGTTTTTT.

This chain connects TRBV7-3 to TRBJ2-2; TRBD2 aligns across 7 bases. V dropped 5 bases and J dropped 2; count of bases not matched to a gene: 11. Germline assignment: CDR1 SGHTA and CDR2 FQGTGA. CDR3 length equals 17 residues. The CDR3 reads CASSRIVGGLNTGELFF. CDR3 DNA: TGTGCCAGCAGCCGGATCGTCGGGGGGTTAAACACCGGGGAGCTGTTTTTT.

This clonotype occurred a few times. The chain employs TRBV5-1 and TRBJ2-1; 7 positions agree with TRBD2. Trimming cost V 4 bases and J 3 bases; bases outside gene matches: 13. The germline V gene has CDR1 SGHRS and CDR2 YFSETQ. The CDR3 runs 17 residues. The CDR3 DNA sequence: TGCGCCAGCAGCGACCCGGGACTACCCCACCGCTACAATGAGCAGTTCTTC. Protein product: CASSDPGLPHRYNEQFF.

This sequence joins TRBV11-2 and TRBJ2-5; no clear D. Germline CDR1 reads SGHAT; CDR2 reads FQNNGV. Trimming stripped 3 bases from V and 3 bases from J, with 5 bases between. The CDR3 extends over 12 amino acids. DNA of the CDR3: TGTGCCAGCAGCTTTTCTGAAGAGACCCAGTACTTC. This sequence encodes CASSFSEETQYF.

This clonotype was observed a handful of times. The chain couples TRBV20-1 to TRBJ1-6, with a possible D match to TRBD1 (6 bases). The germline V and J ends were trimmed by 2 bases and 10 bases, with 15 bases remaining between them. Germline lookup yields CDR1 DFQATT and CDR2 SNEGSKA (reference sequence). The CDR3 has 14 residues. CDR3 residues: CSARRGGRWSPLHF. The CDR3 nucleotides read TGCAGTGCTAGAAGGGGGGGTCGCTGGTCACCCCTCCACTTT.

Only a few counts were recorded for this clonotype. V and J are TRBV29-1 and TRBJ1-1; perhaps TRBD1 as D (5 bases). Germline loops: CDR1 SQVTM, CDR2 ANQGSEA. Trimming took off 7 bases at V and 5 bases at J, with 14 bases between the two ends. The CDR3 is made up of 12 amino acids. CDR3 nucleotide sequence: TGCAGCGGTTTCATGCGGGGGACTGAAGCTTTCTTT. Protein sequence: CSGFMRGTEAFF.

This clonotype was observed a few times. The chain couples TRBV18 to TRBJ1-1; D unclear. The CDR3 length is 11 residues. Germline CDR1 is KGHSH and CDR2 is LQKENI. Trimming shortened V by 3 bases and J by 11 bases, and 10 bases separated the two germline ends. CDR3 loop: CASSPVSEAFF. In nucleotides, the CDR3 is TGTGCCAGCTCACCGGTCAGCGAGGCTTTCTTT. Full variable domain (rest looked up from reference TRBV18 and TRBJ1-1): NAGVMQNPRHLVRRRGQEARLRCSPMKGHSHVYWYRQLPEEGLKFMVYLQKENIIDESGMPKERFSAEFPKEGPSILRIQQVVRGDSAAYFCASSPVSEAFFGQGTRLTVV.

There are a few counts of this clonotype. The rearrangement joins TRBV27 to TRBJ2-7; 9 bases align to TRBD1. V was pared by 6 bases and J by 6 bases, with 6 bases of the junction left unmatched. Germline V gene sequence: CDR1 MNHEY, CDR2 SMNVEV (reference sequence). The CDR3 is 13 amino acids. CDR3 DNA: TGTGCCAGCAGCAGACAGGGGGATGGCGAGCAGTACGTC. Translation gives CASSRQGDGEQYV.